This T cell receptor beta chain is drawn from a study of T cell responses to AZD1222 COVID-19 vaccine. Findings and limits, study-wide: The study reported that nearly half of spike-specific TCRs target unmutated variant regions.

Germline-derived CDR1 and CDR2 are SGHDT and YYEEEE. The V gene lost 3 bases and the J gene lost 0 bases, with 16 bases spanning the gap. The CDR3 runs to 16 residues. This clone has just a few counts. Its target is unknown. Sequenced by immunoSEQ multiplex PCR; TCRdb stores in-frame clones only, minus some. The table shows about 97,000 clones, with approximately 86% occurring only once. Sequenced here: peripheral blood, sampled on day 0 of AZD1222 vaccination. The chain recombines TRBV5-6 with TRBJ2-7; D might be TRBD1 or TRBD2, each matching 5 bases. The origin of this receptor is an adult in good health. CDR3 sequence reads: CASSSITGTVSYEQYF. The CDR3 DNA sequence: TGTGCCAGCAGCTCGATAACCGGGACGGTCTCCTACGAGCAGTACTTC.